These 30 T cell receptor beta chains were all obtained from the same sample, sequenced in a study of blood T cell repertoires in COVID-19. The data were produced by immunoSEQ multiplex PCR, yet TCRdb's version contains in-frame clones alone and is incomplete. Among hundreds of thousands of clones, around 85% were seen once, and the ten largest hold approximately 7.9%. Sequenced sample: peripheral blood. These receptors originate from a woman older than 75 with acute or convalescent COVID-19.

The CDR3 loop is CASSRGLAGGLSTDTQYF. The DNA for the CDR3 is TGTGCCAGCAGCCGCGGACTAGCGGGGGGGCTAAGCACAGATACGCAGTATTTT. J is TRBJ2-3 and V is TRBV3-1 (or the pseudogene TRBV3-2), with 15 nucleotides matching TRBD2. This CDR3 is 18 amino acids long. Germline V CDR1 and CDR2: LGHDT, YNNKEL (reference sequence). V dropped 4 bases and J dropped 0; count of bases not matched to a gene: 5.

V and J are TRBV10-2 and TRBJ2-7; D possibly corresponds to TRBD1 (5 bases). CDR3 length: 13 residues. Trimming pared 4 bases from V and 2 bases from J, leaving 9 bases between. Germline CDR1 and CDR2: WSHSY and SAAADI. The chain's CDR3 is CASSVGAPYEQYF. The CDR3, as DNA: TGCGCCAGCAGTGTTGGGGCCCCCTACGAGCAGTACTTC.

This clone occurred a few times. The chain carries TRBV6-5 and TRBJ2-7; D perhaps matches TRBD2 (5 bases). The CDR3 runs 16 residues. Trimming shortened V by 0 bases and J by 2 bases, and 14 bases separated the two germline ends. The germline CDR1 and CDR2 sequences are MNHEY and SVGAGI. CDR3 DNA: TGTGCCAGCAGTTACTCGAACCCAGGAGGTACCTACGAGCAGTACTTC. It yields the protein CASSYSNPGGTYEQYF.

V and J are TRBV12-3 or TRBV12-4 and TRBJ1-2; a possible D gene is TRBD1 (5 bases). This CDR3 has 13 amino acids. V was pared by 5 bases and J by 8 bases, with 15 bases between. The DNA for the CDR3 is TGTGCCAGCAGTCTAACCAGGGACTGGGGCTACACCTTC. This translates into CASSLTRDWGYTF.

V is TRBV5-1 and J is TRBJ2-3; TRBD1 matches 9 bases. Germline V lookup: CDR1 SGHRS, CDR2 YFSETQ. The V segment lost 6 bases and the J segment 3 bases; nucleotides outside the gene matches: 8. CDR3 size: 15 residues. The CDR3 protein is CASTMDRGGTDTQYF. DNA for the CDR3: TGCGCCAGCACGATGGACAGGGGAGGAACAGATACGCAGTATTTT.

This clone has just one count. The CDR3 region has the DNA TGCAGCGTTCGACAGGCCCGCTCTGGGGCCAACGTCCTGACTTTC. Translation: CSVRQARSGANVLTF. The chain uses TRBV29-1 and TRBJ2-6; D is perhaps TRBD1 (6 bases). The ends were cut back, 5 bases at V and 0 bases at J, with 11 bases in the middle. The CDR3 is 15 residues long. Germline V CDR1 and CDR2: SQVTM, ANQGSEA.

The chain employs TRBV11-1 and TRBJ2-7; D perhaps matches TRBD1 (6 bases). CDR3 length equals 15 residues. From germline, CDR1 is SGHAT and CDR2 FQDESV (reference sequence). The V end was cut by 1 base, the J end by 0 bases, with 10 bases between. CDR3 sequence: CASSLDRARSYEQYF. The CDR3 region has the DNA TGTGCCAGCAGCTTAGACAGGGCTCGCTCCTACGAGCAGTACTTC.

The chain carries TRBV4-1 and TRBJ1-1; unclear D gene. The CDR3 runs 15 residues. CDR1 and CDR2 from the germline V gene are MGHRA and YSYEKL. V was cut by 0 bases and J by 6 bases, with 14 bases left in between. The CDR3 nucleotides are TGCGCCAGCAGCCAAGATTTTCCGGAGTTCTCTGAAGCTTTCTTT. Translated: CASSQDFPEFSEAFF.

V is TRBV25-1 and J is TRBJ2-7; D is possibly TRBD1 (5 bases). The CDR3 length is 17 residues. V lost 3 bases and J lost 2, with 20 bases in between. Germline CDR1 MGHDK, CDR2 SYGVNS. The CDR3 coding sequence is TGTGCCAGCAGTGAGGGGCTGCCGAGAGCAAGAACCTACGAGCAGTACTTC. Protein: CASSEGLPRARTYEQYF.

The rearrangement links TRBV14 to TRBJ1-2; possible D gene TRBD1, 6 bases. V gave up 0 bases and J gave up 6 bases, with 17 bases separating them. The CDR3 sequence is 16 residues long. The V gene's germline CDR1 is SGHDN and CDR2 FVKESK. Here the CDR3 reads CASSQDLVGTLNGYTF. CDR3 bases: TGTGCCAGCAGCCAAGATCTTGTCGGGACACTAAATGGCTACACCTTC.

The chain uses TRBV20-1 and TRBJ1-2; D not resolved. V lost 3 bases and J 4 bases, leaving 15 bases between the germline ends. Germline CDR1 and CDR2: DFQATT and SNEGSKA (reference sequence). The CDR3 length is 14 residues. The chain's CDR3 is CSASTLQITYGYTF. CDR3 DNA: TGCAGTGCTAGTACTTTACAGATAACCTATGGCTACACCTTC.

The genes are TRBV7-3 and TRBJ1-4; 9 nucleotides match TRBD1. The CDR3 has 17 residues. Trimming took 5 bases from V and 3 from J; bases not matched to a gene: 10. Germline values: CDR1 SGHTA, CDR2 FQGTGA. CDR3 residues: CASSAWTGAGANEKLFF. The CDR3 DNA follows: TGTGCCAGCAGCGCCTGGACAGGGGCTGGAGCTAATGAAAAACTGTTTTTT.

This sequence joins TRBV25-1 and TRBJ2-1; perhaps TRBD2 as D (5 bases). V was trimmed by 2 bases and J by 5 bases, leaving 7 bases between them. The CDR3 has 13 residues. From germline, CDR1 is MGHDK and CDR2 SYGVNS. The CDR3 here is CASSEPGDNEQFF. For the CDR3, the DNA is TGTGCCAGCAGTGAACCCGGGGACAATGAGCAGTTCTTC.

V usage is TRBV7-6 and J usage is TRBJ2-1; a weak D match, TRBD1 (6 bases). Germline V gene sequence: CDR1 SGHVS, CDR2 FNYEAQ. Trimming took 0 bases from V and 5 from J, leaving 17 bases between them. This CDR3 is built from 17 residues. CDR3 sequence: CASSLAPRGSGDNEQFF. In DNA, the CDR3 is TGTGCCAGCAGCTTAGCGCCGAGGGGGTCGGGCGACAATGAGCAGTTCTTC.

V gene TRBV5-1 combines with J gene TRBJ1-5, with 9 nucleotides matching TRBD1. V dropped 4 bases and J dropped 5; count of bases not matched to a gene: 13. Germline CDR1 SGHRS, CDR2 YFSETQ. The CDR3 contains 17 residues. CDR3 coding DNA: TGCGCCAGCAGCCCCGCACCGGTGGGACAGGGTTATCAGCCCCAGCATTTT. Translated, it gives CASSPAPVGQGYQPQHF.

Here the CDR3 DNA reads TGTGCCAGCAGCCAAGGCAGCGGGGGGGTGCAAGATACGCAGTATTTT. Protein: CASSQGSGGVQDTQYF. The V call is TRBV4-2, the J call TRBJ2-3; 10 bases are shared with TRBD2. The CDR3 is 16 amino acids. V was clipped by 1 base and J by 5 bases; unmatched bases: 6. Germline values: CDR1 LGHNA, CDR2 YNFKEQ.

This clone occurred once. The chain joins TRBV6-1 to TRBJ1-3; D is uncertain. V gave up 3 bases and J gave up 0 bases, with 6 bases separating them. The CDR3 runs 14 residues. Germline V CDR1 and CDR2: MNHNS, SASEGT. This chain's CDR3 is CASSERNSGNTIYF. The DNA for the CDR3 is TGTGCCAGCAGTGAGCGCAACTCTGGAAACACCATATATTTT.

The V gene is TRBV2, the J gene TRBJ2-7, with D unclear. The germline gives CDR1 SNHLY, CDR2 FYNNEI. V was trimmed by 6 bases and J by 0 bases, leaving 6 bases between them. CDR3 size: 12 residues. The CDR3 spells CASRANSYEQYF. The DNA for the CDR3 is TGTGCCAGCAGGGCCAACTCCTACGAGCAGTACTTC.

The chain joins TRBV7-9 to TRBJ2-1, with TRBD2 identical over 12 bases. V shed 3 bases and J 6 bases; nucleotides not matched to a gene: 6. The CDR3 loop spans 16 amino acids. Germline CDR1 SEHNR, CDR2 FQNEAQ (reference sequence). The CDR3 DNA follows: TGTGCCAGCAGCTTTTGGACTAGCGGGGCTGCCAATGAGCAGTTCTTC. Protein product: CASSFWTSGAANEQFF. The full variable domain, its missing parts supplied by reference TRBV7-9 and TRBJ2-1, is DTGVSQNPRHKITKRGQNVTFRCDPISEHNRLYWYRQTLGQGPEFLTYFQNEAQLEKSRLLSDRFSAERPKGSFSTLEIQRTEQGDSAMYLCASSFWTSGAANEQFFGPGTRLTVL.

The chain combines TRBV16 with TRBJ2-1; D uncertain. Germline loops: CDR1 KGHSY, CDR2 FQNENV. V lost 2 bases and J lost 1, with 9 bases in between. This CDR3 spans 15 amino acids. As DNA, the CDR3 is TGTGCCAGCAGCCAACCAGGCCGTTCCTACAATGAGCAGTTCTTC. It translates to CASSQPGRSYNEQFF.

CDR3 region: CASSPGTATGELFF. CDR3 nucleotides: TGTGCCAGCAGCCCCGGGACAGCTACCGGGGAGCTGTTTTTT. The genes are TRBV5-8 and TRBJ2-2, with TRBD1 identical over 7 bases. Germline-derived CDR1 and CDR2 are SGHTS and YDEGEE. CDR3 length: 14 amino acids. J gave up 5 bases and V 4 bases, and 5 bases lay outside the gene matches.

In its sample, this clone was seen a few times. This chain connects TRBV7-3 to TRBJ2-1; D is unresolved. The CDR3 is made up of 11 amino acids. Germline assignment: CDR1 SGHTA and CDR2 FQGTGA. The V end lost 6 bases, the J end lost 5 bases, and 5 bases lay between the germline ends. This CDR3 reads CASRYDNEQFF. CDR3 sequence (DNA): TGTGCCAGCAGGTATGACAATGAGCAGTTCTTC.

This clone has ten or more counts. The chain has TRBV7-6 and TRBJ2-3; 7 bases are a match to TRBD2. Germline CDR1 reads SGHVS; CDR2 reads FNYEAQ. This CDR3 has 16 residues. V lost 1 base to trimming and J lost 10 bases; unmatched junction nucleotides: 14. The CDR3 sequence is CASSLEAGAGSGAQYF. For the CDR3, the DNA is TGTGCCAGCAGCTTAGAGGCGGGAGCAGGGTCAGGTGCGCAGTATTTT.

V gene TRBV28 combines with J gene TRBJ2-7, with TRBD1 matching 7 bases. The CDR3 is made up of 14 amino acids. The V gene end was trimmed by 3 bases and the J gene end by 2 bases; junction bases not matched to a gene: 4. From germline, CDR1 is MDHEN and CDR2 SYDVKM. As DNA, the CDR3 is TGTGCCAGCAGTTTGATACAGGGGACCTACGAGCAGTACTTC. The encoded protein is CASSLIQGTYEQYF.

V gene TRBV7-9 combines with J gene TRBJ1-4, with 8 positions matching TRBD1. Germline CDR1 reads SEHNR; CDR2 reads FQNEAQ (reference sequence). The CDR3 runs to 15 residues. The V and J ends lost 0 bases and 7 bases, in that order; junction bases with no gene match: 4. The CDR3 reads CASSLAGTGSEKLFF. DNA for the CDR3: TGTGCCAGCAGCTTAGCAGGGACAGGAAGTGAAAAACTGTTTTTT.

The chain links TRBV6-5 to TRBJ1-3; 9 positions match TRBD1. V shed 6 bases and J 0 bases; nucleotides not matched to a gene: 0. The CDR3 runs to 14 residues. Per germline, CDR1 MNHEY and CDR2 SVGAGI. The CDR3 spells CASRTGGSGNTIYF. The DNA of the CDR3 is TGTGCCAGCAGGACAGGGGGCTCTGGAAACACCATATATTTT.

The rearrangement links TRBV19 to TRBJ1-3; TRBD1 is a possible D gene (5 bases). This CDR3 has 14 amino acids. The V and J ends lost 2 bases and 4 bases respectively, with 9 bases between them. Germline CDR1 reads LNHDA; CDR2 reads SQIVND (reference sequence). The CDR3 nucleotides are TGTGCCAGTAGTATACAAGGGGTGGGAAACACCATATATTTT. Its protein is CASSIQGVGNTIYF.

The chain has TRBV11-2 and TRBJ2-3; D may be TRBD2 (5 bases). With 2 bases removed from V and 0 bases from J, the gap between germline ends came to 9 bases. CDR3 length: 15 amino acids. Germline loops: CDR1 SGHAT, CDR2 FQNNGV. This CDR3 is CASSLNRGSTDTQYF. For the CDR3, the DNA is TGTGCCAGCAGCTTAAATCGGGGTAGCACAGATACGCAGTATTTT.

The J gene is TRBJ2-2, the V gene TRBV19; D call uncertain. The CDR3 runs 15 residues. Per germline, CDR1 LNHDA and CDR2 SQIVND (reference sequence). V shed 5 bases and J shed 7 bases, with 17 bases lying between them. DNA for the CDR3: TGTGCCAGTAGTGTCATTACCCGCGTTGGCGGGGAGCTGTTTTTT. Translating gives CASSVITRVGGELFF.

This clone was observed once. The chain couples TRBV27 to TRBJ2-2; the match to TRBD2 covers 9 bases. V dropped 3 bases and J dropped 6; count of bases not matched to a gene: 11. The CDR3 sequence is 17 residues long. CDR1 and CDR2 from the germline V gene are MNHEY and SMNVEV (reference sequence). In DNA form, the CDR3 reads TGTGCCAGCAGTTTCCTCCCAATGGGACTAGCTTCCGGGGAGCTGTTTTTT. Translating it yields CASSFLPMGLASGELFF.